The 29 T cell receptor beta chains given below trace back to one sample, sequenced in a study of T cells in women clearing cervical HPV infection. Using immunoSEQ multiplex PCR, the repertoire was profiled, and TCRdb retains in-frame clones only, with some absent. Its table lists 40,000 to 55,000 clones. Sequences were obtained from blood buffy coat. The receptors here all came from a woman aged 18 to 69 with a cervical HPV16 infection that either progressed to CIN3+ or cleared (not recorded which).

With respect to this clone: The CDR3 is cut off 3 residues early in the read; its end comes from the germline J gene. The chain carries TRBV5-1 and TRBJ2-1, with TRBD1 identical over 8 bases. The germline V gene has CDR1 SGHRS and CDR2 YFSETQ. J was trimmed by 3 bases and V by 3 bases; bases with no gene match: 2. The CDR3 is 14 residues long. The CDR3 here is CASSSDRVYNEQFF. The part of the CDR3 DNA that was read is TGCGCCAGCAGCTCGGACAGGGTCTACAATGAG.

As for this clone: The CDR3 goes on 3 residues after the read ends, and that part is filled in from the germline J gene. This rearrangement joins TRBV5-1 to TRBJ2-7; tentatively, D is TRBD1 (6 bases). The CDR3 covers 15 residues. V was clipped by 7 bases and J by 0 bases, with 17 bases between them. Germline assignment: CDR1 SGHRS and CDR2 YFSETQ. CDR3 sequence: CASGPGTLSSYEQYF. The covered CDR3 bases are TGCGCCAGCGGCCCGGGGACATTGAGCTCCTACGAG.

Concerning this clone itself: The read terminates 3 residues before the CDR3 end, so the remaining end is supplied by the germline J gene. This chain connects TRBV7-9 to TRBJ1-6; possibly TRBD1 for D (5 bases). Trimming took off 1 base at V and 9 bases at J, with 13 bases between the two ends. CDR3 length: 15 residues. CDR1 is SEHNR and CDR2 is FQNEAQ in the germline V gene (reference sequence). The CDR3 bases that were read are TGTGCCAGCAGCTTAGATACAGGTGGATCTTCACCC. Translating gives CASSLDTGGSSP. The whole CDR3 protein reads CASSLDTGGSSPLHF.

Points on this clone: Read coverage stops 3 residues before the CDR3 terminus; the germline J gene supplies the remainder. The chain couples TRBV11-2 to TRBJ1-2; D uncertain. Between the trimmed V and J ends, which lost 2 bases and 2 bases, there was a span of 9 bases. CDR1 SGHAT and CDR2 FQNNGV come from the germline V gene. The CDR3 totals 14 residues. The chain's CDR3 is CASSLNLRNYGYTF. Incomplete CDR3 DNA: TGTGCCAGCAGCTTAAATCTCAGAAACTATGGC.

Of note for this clone: The read falls 3 residues short of the CDR3 end, and the missing part is taken from the germline J gene. The V gene is TRBV29-1, the J gene TRBJ2-7; the match to TRBD2 covers 9 bases. This CDR3 contains 13 residues. Per germline, CDR1 SQVTM and CDR2 ANQGSEA. Trimming took 5 bases from V and 5 from J; bases not matched to a gene: 7. The sequenced part of the CDR3 DNA is TGCAGCGTTAGACGCGGGAGGGCAAACGAG. Amino acid sequence: CSVRRGRANE. The full CDR3 protein is CSVRRGRANEQYF.

Worth noting for this clone: The observed sequence ends 3 residues before the CDR3 terminus, with the missing tail filled in from the germline J gene. The chain uses TRBV30 and TRBJ2-7; a possible D gene is TRBD1 (5 bases). Between the trimmed V and J ends, which lost 1 base and 1 base, there was a span of 5 bases. This CDR3 is 12 amino acids long. Germline V CDR1 and CDR2: GTSNPN, SVGIG (reference sequence). CDR3 residues: CAWSGQSYEQYF. The part of the CDR3 DNA that was read is TGTGCCTGGAGTGGACAGTCCTACGAG.

The CDR3 sequence is CASSQGLEAYEQYF. The covered CDR3 bases are TGTGCCAGCAGTCAGGGACTGGAAGCCTACGAG. This chain connects TRBV5-6 to TRBJ2-7; possible D gene TRBD2, 6 bases. The read falls 3 residues short of the CDR3 end, and the missing part is taken from the germline J gene. The germline V gene encodes CDR1 SGHDT and CDR2 YYEEEE. V was pared by 5 bases and J by 2 bases, with 14 bases between. The CDR3 sequence is 14 residues long.

In the case of this clone: The DNA ends 3 residues before the CDR3 does, and the rest of the CDR3 is filled in from the germline J gene. The V call is TRBV10-3, the J call TRBJ1-2, with a tentative D call TRBD1 (6 bases). The germline V and J ends were trimmed by 4 bases and 4 bases, with 19 bases remaining between them. CDR3 size: 16 residues. Germline V gives CDR1 ENHRY, CDR2 SYGVKD. The covered CDR3 bases are TGTGCCATCAGTGGAGGGGGAGGGGAAACTGTCTATGGC. Protein sequence: CAISGGGGETVYG. The CDR3 reads in full as CAISGGGGETVYGYTF.

As to this clone: Coverage ceases 3 residues before the CDR3 finishes, and the germline J gene fills in the end. V usage is TRBV2 and J usage is TRBJ1-1; D may be TRBD1 (5 bases). The germline gives CDR1 SNHLY, CDR2 FYNNEI. Trimming cost V 6 bases and J 1 base, with 9 bases left between them. The CDR3 spans 13 residues. The DNA read from the CDR3 is TGTGCCAGCAGCTCGGACAAGAACACTGAA. It codes for CASSSDKNTE. The entire CDR3 is CASSSDKNTEAFF.

Of note for this clone: The read ends 3 residues shy of where the CDR3 ends; the end is completed using the germline J gene. The chain is built from TRBV5-1 and TRBJ1-1; D possibly corresponds to TRBD1 (5 bases). The germline V gene encodes CDR1 SGHRS and CDR2 YFSETQ. This CDR3 spans 15 amino acids. V was shortened by 4 bases and J by 1 base, with 14 bases between the two germline ends. CDR3 DNA, as far as it was read: TGCGCCAGCAGCCTGGGTGTCAGGGCGAACACTGAA. Amino acids: CASSLGVRANTE. The CDR3, in full, reads CASSLGVRANTEAFF.

With respect to this clone: Sequencing ends 3 residues short of the CDR3 end; the germline J gene provides the rest. The V call is TRBV2, the J call TRBJ1-4; TRBD1 might be the D (5 bases). The germline V gene encodes CDR1 SNHLY and CDR2 FYNNEI. The CDR3 sequence is 15 residues long. The part of the CDR3 DNA that was read is TGTGCCAGCACGGCGGAGAGCTCTGGGGCCAACGTA. Translation gives CASTAESSGANV. The CDR3 in full is CASTAESSGANVLFF.

As regards this clone: The read terminates 3 residues before the CDR3 end, so the remaining end is supplied by the germline J gene. The V gene is TRBV19, the J gene TRBJ2-3; the match to TRBD1 covers 7 bases. Germline CDR1 LNHDA, CDR2 SQIVND (reference sequence). The CDR3 has 16 amino acids. The CDR3 sequence: CASSPGTVSSNQPQYF. CDR3 DNA, as far as it was read: TGTGCCAGTAGTCCGGGGACAGTCTCGAGCAATCAGCCG.

Turning to this clone: Read data end 3 residues before the CDR3 end; the end is taken from the germline J gene. The V and J genes are TRBV29-1 and TRBJ2-2; 11 positions agree with TRBD2. This CDR3 is 15 amino acids long. V shed 0 bases, J shed 6 bases, and the junction held 3 bases outside the gene matches. Germline loops: CDR1 SQVTM, CDR2 ANQGSEA. CDR3 DNA (partial): TGCAGCGTTGAAGACTTAGCGGGAGGGCCCGGGGAG. Its translation is CSVEDLAGGPGE. The full CDR3 protein reads CSVEDLAGGPGELFF.

On this clone: The read terminates 3 residues before the CDR3 end, so the remaining end is supplied by the germline J gene. This sequence joins TRBV7-2 and TRBJ2-4; D gene ambiguous. The CDR3 covers 14 residues. Between the trimmed V and J ends, which lost 3 bases and 0 bases, there was a span of 6 bases. Per germline, CDR1 SGHTA and CDR2 FQGNSA. Here the CDR3 reads CASSLTLAKNIQYF. Partial CDR3 DNA: TGTGCCAGCAGCTTGACACTAGCCAAAAACATT. The full variable domain, in which reference TRBV7-2 and TRBJ2-4 provide the parts outside the CDR3, is GAGVSQSPSNKVTEKGKDVELRCDPISGHTALYWYRQSLGQGLEFLIYFQGNSAPDKSGLPSDRFSAERTGGSVSTLTIQRTQQEDSAVYLCASSLTLAKNIQYFGAGTRLSVL.

Worth noting for this clone: With the read ending 3 residues before the CDR3 end, the germline J gene is used to fill in that end. This chain connects TRBV19 to TRBJ2-7; D is uncertain. The CDR3 has 15 amino acids. V lost 7 bases, J lost 2 bases, and 18 bases lay in between. The germline gives CDR1 LNHDA, CDR2 SQIVND (reference sequence). CDR3 sequence: CASTYTQFVAYEQYF. Incomplete CDR3 DNA: TGTGCCAGTACCTACACACAGTTCGTGGCCTACGAG. The whole variable domain, remainder taken from reference TRBV19 and TRBJ2-7, is DGGITQSPKYLFRKEGQNVTLSCEQNLNHDAMYWYRQDPGQGLRLIYYSQIVNDFQKGDIAEGYSVSREKKESFPLTVTSAQKNPTAFYLCASTYTQFVAYEQYFGPGTRLTVT.

Details on this clone: The read ends 3 residues before the CDR3 terminus; that terminus is restored from the germline J gene. This chain links TRBV23-1 with TRBJ2-2, with TRBD1 identical over 7 bases. TRBV23-1 is annotated as an ORF whose role is uncertain. Trimming cost V 0 bases and J 5 bases; bases outside gene matches: 6. The CDR3 spans 16 residues. The CDR3 spells CASSQSKGAGTGELFF. The CDR3 bases that were read are TGCGCCAGCAGTCAATCTAAGGGGGCTGGAACCGGGGAG.

CDR3 protein: CASSLIRDYEETQYF. CDR3 bases read: TGTGCCAGCAGTTTGATCCGGGACTACGAAGAGACC. The chain is built from TRBV12-3 or TRBV12-4 and TRBJ2-5, with 7 positions matching TRBD2. From the germline J gene comes the end of the CDR3, since the read stops 3 residues before it. The CDR3 length is 15 residues. V gave up 3 bases and J gave up 3 bases; unmatched junction bases: 7.

As concerns this clone: The read gets to within 3 residues of the CDR3 end, and the germline J gene fills in the rest. This rearrangement joins TRBV6-1 to TRBJ1-2; D not resolved. Per the germline V gene, CDR1 is MNHNS and CDR2 is SASEGT. This CDR3 contains 14 residues. The DNA read from the CDR3 is TGTGCCAGCAGTGAAGGGTCCAGCACCGGGGGC. It is translated as CASSEGSSTGG. The whole CDR3 region reads CASSEGSSTGGYTF.

In the case of this clone: The read ends 3 residues shy of where the CDR3 ends; the end is completed using the germline J gene. The chain employs TRBV6-2 or TRBV6-3 and TRBJ2-3; 13 positions match TRBD2. This CDR3 spans 16 amino acids. Germline V CDR1 and CDR2: MNHEY, SVGEGT. V lost 5 bases to trimming and J lost 6 bases; unmatched junction nucleotides: 8. The DNA read from the CDR3 is TGTGCCAGCAGTCCACTAGCGGGAGGGCGTCGGGATACG. Translating it yields CASSPLAGGRRDT. The entire CDR3 protein reads CASSPLAGGRRDTQYF.

Points on this clone: The CDR3 extends 3 residues past the end of the read, so its final part is completed from the germline J gene. This rearrangement joins TRBV20-1 to TRBJ2-3; TRBD2 aligns across 13 bases. The length of the CDR3 is 16 residues. Germline V gives CDR1 DFQATT, CDR2 SNEGSKA (reference sequence). J was trimmed by 2 bases and V by 2 bases; bases with no gene match: 4. CDR3 bases read: TGCAGTGCTAGACTACTAGCGGGAGGGCACACAGATACG. This codes for CSARLLAGGHTDT. The complete CDR3 reads CSARLLAGGHTDTQYF.

The CDR3 bases that were read are TGCAGTGCTAGGCCGTTGGGCCCAGATACG. Protein: CSARPLGPDT. The full CDR3 protein reads CSARPLGPDTQYF. The V gene is TRBV20-1, the J gene TRBJ2-3; D gene ambiguous. The read falls 3 residues short of the CDR3 end, and the missing part is taken from the germline J gene. Germline CDR1 is DFQATT and CDR2 is SNEGSKA (reference sequence). The CDR3 runs to 13 residues. Trimming pared 3 bases from V and 4 bases from J, leaving 11 bases between.

With regard to this clone: The read ends 3 residues early relative to the CDR3; the germline J gene fills the gap. The V gene is TRBV5-6, the J gene TRBJ2-7; weak D call: TRBD2 (7 bases). The V gene's germline CDR1 is SGHDT and CDR2 YYEEEE. The CDR3 spans 15 residues. Trimming took off 2 bases at V and 6 bases at J, with 18 bases between the two ends. CDR3 loop: CASSFQVWGGFEQYF. The sequenced part of the CDR3 DNA is TGTGCCAGCAGCTTTCAGGTCTGGGGGGGCTTCGAG.

About this clone itself: The read finishes 3 residues shy of the CDR3 end, and the germline J gene is used to complete it. V usage is TRBV7-9 and J usage is TRBJ1-1; D gene unclear. V was shortened by 5 bases and J by 1 base, with 5 bases between the two germline ends. Germline V gene data show CDR1 as SEHNR and CDR2 as FQNEAQ (reference sequence). This CDR3 spans 12 amino acids. CDR3 DNA, as far as it was read: TGTGCCAGCAGCGTACAGAACACTGAA. Its protein is CASSVQNTE. Given in full, the CDR3 is CASSVQNTEAFF.

In regard to this clone: The read comes to an end 3 residues before the CDR3 does, leaving the germline J gene to fill in the end. This chain joins TRBV19 and TRBJ1-5; D gene ambiguous. V was pared by 5 bases and J by 1 base, with 12 bases between. This CDR3 has 15 amino acids. Germline V gene lookup returns CDR1 LNHDA and CDR2 SQIVND (reference sequence). Incomplete CDR3 DNA: TGTGCCAGTAGTTCCCTTTCCCAGAGCAATCAGCCC. Encoded protein: CASSSLSQSNQP. The entire CDR3 reads CASSSLSQSNQPQHF.

Notes on this clone: Coverage ceases 3 residues before the CDR3 finishes, and the germline J gene fills in the end. The rearrangement joins TRBV7-3 to TRBJ2-1; 10 nucleotides match TRBD2. The CDR3 length is 16 residues. CDR1 and CDR2 from the germline V gene are SGHTA and FQGTGA. V was pared by 5 bases and J by 7 bases, with 11 bases of the junction left unmatched. The part of the CDR3 DNA that was read is TGTGCCAGCAGCCCACTGACTAGCGGGTTCGGGAATGAG. Amino acid sequence: CASSPLTSGFGNE. The whole CDR3 sequence reads CASSPLTSGFGNEQFF.

With respect to this clone: Read data end 3 residues before the CDR3 end; the end is taken from the germline J gene. The sample has other DNA sequences that encode this CDR3 too. The V and J genes are TRBV5-1 and TRBJ2-7, with TRBD1 matching 10 bases. CDR1 and CDR2 (germline): SGHRS, YFSETQ. Losses at the gene ends were 7 bases for V and 5 bases for J; bases not matched to a gene: 6. The CDR3 extends over 13 amino acids. Incomplete CDR3 DNA: TGCGCCAGCGAGGGACAGGGGCGCAACGAG. Translation gives CASEGQGRNE. The full CDR3 protein is CASEGQGRNEQYF. Based on the CDR3 plus reference TRBV5-1 and TRBJ2-7, the full variable domain is KAGVTQTPRYLIKTRGQQVTLSCSPISGHRSVSWYQQTPGQGLQFLFEYFSETQRNKGNFPGRFSGRQFSNSRSEMNVSTLELGDSALYLCASEGQGRNEQYFGPGTRLTVT.

To note about this clone: The read halts 3 residues ahead of the CDR3 end, with the missing end drawn from the germline J gene. This rearrangement joins TRBV19 to TRBJ1-2; 12 nucleotides match TRBD1. The ends lost 7 bases at V and 5 bases at J; junction bases unmatched: 8. CDR3 size: 15 residues. In germline, CDR1 is LNHDA, CDR2 SQIVND (reference sequence). CDR3 DNA, as far as it was read: TGTGCCAGTATGGAGCTGGGACAGGGGGCATATGGC. Its translation: CASMELGQGAYG. The CDR3, in full, reads CASMELGQGAYGYTF.

Concerning this clone: The read ends 3 residues before the CDR3 terminus; that terminus is restored from the germline J gene. The chain couples TRBV28 to TRBJ2-3, with D possibly being TRBD2 (5 bases). This CDR3 contains 15 residues. The germline gives CDR1 MDHEN, CDR2 SYDVKM. Trimming left V 2 bases short and J 4 bases short, with 13 bases between. The CDR3 spells CASSLLGEPPDTQYF. The CDR3 bases that were read are TGTGCCAGCAGTTTACTCGGGGAGCCCCCAGATACG. The full variable domain, with the rest looked up from reference TRBV28 and TRBJ2-3, is DVKVTQSSRYLVKRTGEKVFLECVQDMDHENMFWYRQDPGLGLRLIYFSYDVKMKEKGDIPEGYSVSREKKERFSLILESASTNQTSMYLCASSLLGEPPDTQYFGPGTRLTVL.

Comments on this clone: The CDR3 end lies 3 residues beyond the end of the read and is filled in from the germline J gene. The chain couples TRBV20-1 to TRBJ2-5, with TRBD2 matching 10 bases. The germline CDR1 and CDR2 sequences are DFQATT and SNEGSKA (reference sequence). The CDR3 is made up of 14 amino acids. Trimming at V came to 4 bases and at J to 4 bases, leaving 6 bases not matched to a gene. The CDR3 bases that were read are TGCAGTGCTAAAGGGGGACTAGCGCTAGAGACC. Translating it yields CSAKGGLALET. The full CDR3 is CSAKGGLALETQYF.